This T cell receptor (beta chain) appears in the sequencing data of a study of T-cell reconstitution after alpha-beta-depleted transplantation in children. Unique molecular identifiers tagged the TCRbeta library. TCRdb passed the PCR reads through MiXCR, listing each CDR3 protein once. The table records around 400,000 distinct CDR3 sequences, about a fifth of them present only once. The V segment lost 0 bases and the J segment 7 bases; nucleotides outside the gene matches: 12. This CDR3 region has 17 residues. From germline, CDR1 is DFQATT and CDR2 SNEGSKA (reference sequence). The chain employs TRBV20-1 and TRBJ2-2, with TRBD2 matching over 9 bases. The input for sequencing was PBMCs from the stem cell graft donor, taken from the stem cell graft. The clonotype was recovered from a human donor who donated a stem cell graft to a child with acute myeloid leukemia. The DNA of the CDR3 is TGCAGTGCTAGAGATCCCATAGCGGGAGCAACTGGCGGGGAGCTGTTTTTT. Translation: CSARDPIAGATGGELFF.